Sequencing of this T cell receptor beta chain was carried out in a study of T cell responses to AZD1222 COVID-19 vaccine. Data came from immunoSEQ multiplex PCR; TCRdb stores just in-frame clones and leaves some out. The data show more than 150,000 clones, less than 95% seen once. Remarks on this clone: Its antigen is unidentified.

The CDR3 is 13 residues long. Looked up from germline, CDR1 is MDHEN and CDR2 is SYDVKM. Trimming stripped 6 bases from V and 3 bases from J, with 12 bases between. Findings and limits, study-wide: Only a handful of AZD1222 recipients were seropositive at baseline. Donors, mostly white British, included more females; clonal diversity was possibly underestimated. Nearly half of spike-specific TCRs reportedly target variant regions that are unmutated in the B.1.351 and B.1.1.7 variants. An increase in Spike-specific TCR breadth and depth was observed after two AZD1222 doses.

This receptor was identified in an adult in good health. This chain uses TRBV28 with TRBJ2-7; D uncertain. The source was peripheral blood, collected on day 0 of AZD1222 vaccination. The CDR3 DNA sequence: TGTGCCAGCAGGATTGGGTTCGGCTACGAGCAGTACTTC. This sequence encodes CASRIGFGYEQYF.